This T cell receptor (beta chain) was identified in a study of OX40 agonist ivuxolimab in advanced cancers. Looking at the study overall: It was ivuxolimab, an agonistic anti-OX40 (CD134) antibody, that patients were treated with. Study-level points and caveats: Individuals who were partial responders at 0.1-3.0 mg/kg had clonal expansion that ranked among the lowest. There were, on average, more expanded clones in CD8+ T cells than in CD4+.

The CDR3 is made up of 12 amino acids. Germline V gene data show CDR1 as SEHNR and CDR2 as FQNEAQ (reference sequence). V lost 4 bases and J lost 3, with 7 bases in between. On this clone itself: Its cognate antigen is unknown. The sample carries other DNA sequences with the same CDR3.

Repertoires were generated with immunoSEQ multiplex PCR, while TCRdb's copy carries only in-frame clones and drops some. Of about 55,000 clones in the sample, approximately 86% are singletons; the top ten hold more than 9.5%. Blood sampling took place at baseline, cycle 4 day 1, and cycle 7 day 1. The sample consisted of CD4+ or CD8+ T cells sorted from blood, taken in a trial of the OX40 agonist ivuxolimab. The source is an adult with an advanced solid tumor such as melanoma, head and neck, liver or kidney cancer. The V and J genes are TRBV7-9 and TRBJ2-7; D gene unclear. CDR3 loop: CASSSRNYEQYF. DNA of the CDR3: TGTGCCAGCAGCTCTCGAAACTACGAGCAGTACTTC.